This TCR beta chain was profiled in a study of blood T cell repertoires in COVID-19. Here immunoSEQ multiplex PCR was the method, and the copy in TCRdb shows in-frame clones only, minus some. Of 24,000 or so clones listed, about 90% are singletons. This CDR3 has 15 amino acids. V lost 8 bases, J lost 6 bases, and 10 bases stayed unmatched. From germline, CDR1 is MNHEY and CDR2 SMNVEV (reference sequence). This receptor was taken from an older man in a cohort sampled during active COVID-19. The specimen was peripheral blood. The chain uses TRBV27 and TRBJ1-2; 12 positions agree with TRBD1. Written as DNA, the CDR3 is TGTGCCAGCGGTGCCGGGACAGGGGGCGAGGATGGCTACACCTTC. Translated: CASGAGTGGEDGYTF.